A single sample is the source of the 32 T cell receptor beta chains below, sequenced in a study of blood T cell repertoires in COVID-19 (dated by TCRdb to about 2020). The method behind the library was the immunoSEQ multiplex PCR assay. The table was pulled from immuneACCESS by TCRdb, which kept in-frame rearrangements only. Such tables lose some clones; where checked, under half of the loss comes from unresolved V genes, and the rest has no known cause. This sample comprises around 300,000 clones, approximately 89% of them detected only once. The ten top clones hold roughly a tenth of the sample. Sequencing was carried out using PBMCs or T cells enriched from blood (not recorded which). All receptors come from a woman in her 30s who had recovered from COVID-19.

The chain employs TRBV2 and TRBJ1-5, with unresolved D. The CDR3 extends over 13 amino acids. V lost 4 bases and J lost 6, with 10 bases in between. In germline, CDR1 is SNHLY, CDR2 FYNNEI. The CDR3 bases are TGTGCCAGCAGTGTGGAGGGCAGTCAGCCCCAGCATTTT. It translates to CASSVEGSQPQHF.

The genes are TRBV6-5 and TRBJ1-1; tentatively, D is TRBD1 (6 bases). The germline gives CDR1 MNHEY, CDR2 SVGAGI. The CDR3 runs 14 residues. With 2 bases removed from V and 4 bases from J, the gap between germline ends came to 11 bases. The DNA of the CDR3 is TGTGCCAGCAGTTACACGGGGGGCAGCACTGAAGCTTTCTTT. Protein: CASSYTGGSTEAFF.

This clone was recorded once. The chain couples TRBV20-1 to TRBJ2-5; 7 bases fit TRBD2. V trimming: 3 bases; J trimming: 4 bases; junction bases outside the gene matches: 2. This CDR3 region has 12 residues. Looked up from germline, CDR1 is DFQATT and CDR2 is SNEGSKA (reference sequence). The CDR3 region has the DNA TGCAGTGCTAGTGTAGCGGGAGAGACCCAGTACTTC. As protein: CSASVAGETQYF.

This chain connects TRBV10-3 to TRBJ2-3, with a weak D call TRBD2 (6 bases). This CDR3 region has 14 residues. The V end lost 4 bases, the J end lost 4 bases, and 12 bases lay between the germline ends. The germline gives CDR1 ENHRY, CDR2 SYGVKD. CDR3 region: CAISVGGTADTQYF. The CDR3 DNA reads as TGTGCCATCAGTGTCGGCGGGACTGCAGATACGCAGTATTTT.

The chain is built from TRBV16 and TRBJ1-5, with 7 bases that match TRBD1. From germline, CDR1 is KGHSY and CDR2 FQNENV. The CDR3 extends over 15 amino acids. J lost 2 bases, V lost 2 bases, and 3 bases had no gene match. The CDR3 DNA reads TGTGCCAGCAGCCAACAGGGGGTCGGCAATCAGCCCCAGCATTTT. Amino acid sequence: CASSQQGVGNQPQHF.

V usage is TRBV19 and J usage is TRBJ1-5; 8 bases are shared with TRBD1. Germline loops: CDR1 LNHDA, CDR2 SQIVND (reference sequence). The V gene end was trimmed by 10 bases and the J gene end by 6 bases; junction bases not matched to a gene: 14. The CDR3 covers 15 residues. CDR3 bases: TGTGCCACTGATGACAGGGGCTATCAAATTCAGCCCCAGCATTTT. Amino acids: CATDDRGYQIQPQHF. The full variable domain, its missing parts supplied by reference TRBV19 and TRBJ1-5, is DGGITQSPKYLFRKEGQNVTLSCEQNLNHDAMYWYRQDPGQGLRLIYYSQIVNDFQKGDIAEGYSVSREKKESFPLTVTSAQKNPTAFYLCATDDRGYQIQPQHFGDGTRLSIL.

The chain uses TRBV7-2 and TRBJ1-6, with D possibly being TRBD1 (5 bases). Trimming pared 3 bases from V and 0 bases from J, leaving 15 bases between. The CDR3 totals 18 residues. Per the germline V gene, CDR1 is SGHTA and CDR2 is FQGNSA. The CDR3 sequence is CASSFTGAFSSYNSPLHF. DNA of the CDR3: TGTGCCAGCAGCTTTACTGGGGCCTTTAGCTCCTATAATTCACCCCTCCACTTT.

The V gene is TRBV6-6, the J gene TRBJ2-7; the D gene is possibly TRBD1 (6 bases). With 5 bases removed from V and 2 bases from J, the gap between germline ends came to 16 bases. This CDR3 comprises 15 residues. Germline-derived CDR1 and CDR2 are MNHNY and SVGAGI (reference sequence). The CDR3 reads CASSTQPRGTYEQYF. DNA of the CDR3: TGTGCCAGCAGTACCCAACCCAGGGGAACCTACGAGCAGTACTTC.

V is TRBV24-1 and J is TRBJ1-4; D perhaps matches TRBD1 (5 bases). V was trimmed by 7 bases and J by 6 bases, leaving 8 bases between them. In germline, CDR1 is KGHDR, CDR2 SFDVKD. This CDR3 comprises 12 residues. The CDR3 region has the DNA TGTGCCACCAGCCAGGGTGATGAAAAACTGTTTTTT. Encoded protein: CATSQGDEKLFF.

This clone appeared a single time. The chain recombines TRBV23-1 with TRBJ2-1; TRBD1 matches 8 bases. TRBV23-1 is known as an ORF, though its function is uncertain. Trimming took 4 bases from V and 9 from J; bases not matched to a gene: 11. The CDR3 has 15 residues. DNA of the CDR3: TGCGCCAGCAGTCCTCCCGGCCAGGGGGCCGGTGAGCAGTTCTTC. It specifies CASSPPGQGAGEQFF.

This chain joins TRBV7-6 and TRBJ1-4, with D unclear. Trimming stripped 1 base from V and 1 base from J, with 7 bases between. The V gene's germline CDR1 is SGHVS and CDR2 FNYEAQ. This CDR3 comprises 15 residues. CDR3 protein: CASSLGEGTNEKLFF. The DNA of the CDR3 is TGTGCCAGCAGCTTAGGGGAGGGAACTAATGAAAAACTGTTTTTT.

The chain recombines TRBV5-4 with TRBJ2-4; TRBD1 matches at 9 bases. This CDR3 has 14 residues. Losses at the gene ends were 6 bases for V and 4 bases for J; bases not matched to a gene: 5. Germline V CDR1 and CDR2: SGHNT, YYREEE (reference sequence). The CDR3 protein is CASTPGQGKNIQYF. The CDR3 DNA sequence: TGTGCCAGCACCCCGGGACAGGGTAAAAACATTCAGTACTTC.

V is TRBV6-4 and J is TRBJ1-1, with 7 bases aligning to TRBD1. Germline CDR1 reads MRHNA; CDR2 reads SNTAGT. V shed 7 bases, J shed 5 bases, and the junction held 13 bases outside the gene matches. This CDR3 is built from 15 residues. CDR3 in amino acids: CASTATGDRRTEAFF. DNA for the CDR3: TGTGCCAGCACCGCCACAGGGGACCGGAGGACTGAAGCTTTCTTT.

The chain employs TRBV10-3 and TRBJ1-5; tentative D call: TRBD1 (5 bases). CDR1 ENHRY and CDR2 SYGVKD come from the germline V gene. The CDR3 extends over 13 amino acids. V gave up 10 bases and J gave up 1 base, with 11 bases separating them. CDR3 residues: CATRAGSNQPQHF. CDR3 coding DNA: TGTGCCACCAGGGCGGGGAGCAATCAGCCCCAGCATTTT.

This clone was recorded only once. The V and J genes are TRBV7-2 and TRBJ2-1, with D possibly TRBD2 on 6 matching bases. This CDR3 is built from 16 residues. Per the germline V gene, CDR1 is SGHTA and CDR2 is FQGNSA. With 5 bases removed from V and 0 bases from J, the gap between germline ends came to 14 bases. The DNA for the CDR3 is TGTGCCAGCAGCCCAAACGGGGGTAGCTCCTACAATGAGCAGTTCTTC. It codes for CASSPNGGSSYNEQFF.

This chain joins TRBV5-1 and TRBJ1-1, with D maybe TRBD1 (6 bases). Looked up from germline, CDR1 is SGHRS and CDR2 is YFSETQ. The CDR3 contains 15 residues. The germline V and J ends were trimmed by 4 bases and 1 base, with 14 bases remaining between them. The CDR3 loop reads CASSRGPQGNTEAFF. As DNA, the CDR3 is TGCGCCAGCAGCCGGGGACCACAGGGGAACACTGAAGCTTTCTTT.

The chain employs TRBV19 and TRBJ2-5; no reliable D call. CDR1 and CDR2 (germline): LNHDA, SQIVND (reference sequence). The CDR3 has 14 amino acids. V gave up 2 bases and J gave up 0 bases, with 7 bases separating them. The CDR3 sequence: CASSIYENQETQYF. In DNA, the CDR3 is TGTGCCAGTAGTATATACGAGAACCAAGAGACCCAGTACTTC.

The chain has TRBV5-1 and TRBJ2-2; D is unclear. With 5 bases removed from V and 0 bases from J, the gap between germline ends came to 11 bases. The CDR3 loop spans 15 amino acids. Germline assignment: CDR1 SGHRS and CDR2 YFSETQ. CDR3 in DNA: TGCGCCAGCAGTTATGGGCACGCGAACACCGGGGAGCTGTTTTTT. Protein: CASSYGHANTGELFF.

The V call is TRBV7-8, the J call TRBJ2-1; perhaps D is TRBD1 or TRBD2 (5 bases each). The V gene lost 5 bases and the J gene lost 4 bases, with 15 bases spanning the gap. The CDR3 is 15 amino acids. Per the germline V gene, CDR1 is SGHVS and CDR2 is FQNEAQ. The CDR3 DNA sequence: TGTGCCAGCAGCCGAGGGGCAGGTCCTTACAATGAGCAGTTCTTC. This sequence encodes CASSRGAGPYNEQFF.

In nucleotides, the CDR3 is TGTGCCAGTAGTATAGTGGCCCCACCGGATACGCAGTATTTT. Translating gives CASSIVAPPDTQYF. V gene TRBV19 combines with J gene TRBJ2-3; D gene unclear. The germline V gene encodes CDR1 LNHDA and CDR2 SQIVND (reference sequence). With 1 base removed from V and 6 bases from J, the gap between germline ends came to 11 bases. There are 14 residues in the CDR3.

The chain links TRBV7-2 to TRBJ2-3; D unresolved. This CDR3 region has 15 residues. Looked up from germline, CDR1 is SGHTA and CDR2 is FQGNSA. The V and J ends lost 2 bases and 0 bases respectively, with 9 bases between them. The DNA of the CDR3 is TGTGCCAGCAGCTTATATCTGACTAGCACAGATACGCAGTATTTT. Its translation: CASSLYLTSTDTQYF. The whole variable domain, filled in from reference TRBV7-2 and TRBJ2-3, reads GAGVSQSPSNKVTEKGKDVELRCDPISGHTALYWYRQSLGQGLEFLIYFQGNSAPDKSGLPSDRFSAERTGGSVSTLTIQRTQQEDSAVYLCASSLYLTSTDTQYFGPGTRLTVL.

The chain carries TRBV11-3 and TRBJ2-3, with a tentative D call TRBD1 (5 bases). The CDR3 spans 15 residues. Germline assignment: CDR1 SGHNT and CDR2 YENEEA. Trimming removed 5 bases from V and 1 base from J, with 13 bases in between. DNA of the CDR3: TGTGCCAGCAGCCCTACTGACAGTCGCACAGATACGCAGTATTTT. Its translation is CASSPTDSRTDTQYF.

The chain employs TRBV28 and TRBJ2-1, with D unresolved. Germline V gives CDR1 MDHEN, CDR2 SYDVKM. Trimming left V 6 bases short and J 2 bases short, with 11 bases between. CDR3 length equals 14 residues. The CDR3 here is CASSLRATYNEQFF. The CDR3 nucleotides are TGTGCCAGCAGCCTACGTGCAACCTACAATGAGCAGTTCTTC.

The J gene is TRBJ2-4, the V gene TRBV27; possible D gene TRBD1, 5 bases. The CDR3 is 13 amino acids. CDR1 and CDR2 (germline): MNHEY, SMNVEV (reference sequence). V was pared by 3 bases and J by 8 bases, with 11 bases between. CDR3 coding DNA: TGTGCCAGCAGTTTTAGGGGTCAGGACATTCAGTACTTC. Translated: CASSFRGQDIQYF.

The gene calls are TRBV28 and TRBJ2-7, with 12 bases that match TRBD2. The CDR3 covers 20 residues. V gave up 5 bases and J gave up 3 bases; unmatched junction bases: 20. CDR1 and CDR2 (germline): MDHEN, SYDVKM. The CDR3 DNA reads as TGTGCCAGCAGTATACGACAGGGGATCGTGGGACTAGCGGGCGGCTACGAGCAGTACTTC. The encoded protein is CASSIRQGIVGLAGGYEQYF.

The rearrangement joins TRBV7-9 to TRBJ1-4; D not certain. Germline CDR1 is SEHNR and CDR2 is FQNEAQ (reference sequence). V was shortened by 1 base and J by 0 bases, with 9 bases between the two germline ends. The CDR3 is made up of 16 amino acids. Here the CDR3 DNA reads TGTGCCAGCAGCTTAGTGGTAGCATCAACTAATGAAAAACTGTTTTTT. Translating it yields CASSLVVASTNEKLFF.

This sequence joins TRBV18 and TRBJ1-1; TRBD1 matches 7 bases. Germline V gene data show CDR1 as KGHSH and CDR2 as LQKENI. Trimming cost V 5 bases and J 0 bases; bases outside gene matches: 6. The CDR3 loop spans 15 amino acids. This CDR3 is CASSSMTGMNTEAFF. CDR3 nucleotide sequence: TGTGCCAGCTCATCCATGACAGGGATGAACACTGAAGCTTTCTTT.

This chain links TRBV2 with TRBJ2-7; 9 nucleotides match TRBD1. The CDR3 consists of 13 residues. The J segment lost 5 bases and the V segment lost 7 bases, leaving 6 bases of the junction unmatched. Germline CDR1 is SNHLY and CDR2 is FYNNEI. CDR3 residues: CASIEQGAHEQYF. The CDR3 DNA reads as TGTGCCAGCATAGAACAGGGGGCCCACGAGCAGTACTTC.

The rearrangement links TRBV19 to TRBJ2-1; TRBD2 agrees at 11 bases. Losses at the gene ends were 3 bases for V and 7 bases for J; bases not matched to a gene: 5. Per germline, CDR1 LNHDA and CDR2 SQIVND (reference sequence). The CDR3 is made up of 15 amino acids. The CDR3 is CASSILTSGRNEQFF. CDR3 in DNA: TGTGCCAGTAGTATCCTCACTAGCGGGAGAAATGAGCAGTTCTTC. Full variable domain (missing parts from reference TRBV19 and TRBJ2-1): DGGITQSPKYLFRKEGQNVTLSCEQNLNHDAMYWYRQDPGQGLRLIYYSQIVNDFQKGDIAEGYSVSREKKESFPLTVTSAQKNPTAFYLCASSILTSGRNEQFFGPGTRLTVL.

In this sample, this clone turned up once. This chain links TRBV20-1 with TRBJ2-1; TRBD2 agrees at 13 bases. Germline values: CDR1 DFQATT, CDR2 SNEGSKA (reference sequence). Trimming cost V 3 bases and J 8 bases; bases outside gene matches: 7. The CDR3 length is 15 residues. The CDR3 protein is CSASDGLAGVDEQFF. CDR3 in DNA: TGCAGTGCTAGTGACGGACTAGCGGGAGTAGATGAGCAGTTCTTC.

The chain recombines TRBV5-8 with TRBJ1-4; TRBD1 might be the D (5 bases). The CDR3 loop spans 15 amino acids. V dropped 4 bases and J dropped 8 bases, with 18 bases sitting between them. The germline CDR1 and CDR2 sequences are SGHTS and YDEGEE. The CDR3 DNA follows: TGTGCCAGCAGCCCAAACAGGCTTTCTGTCGAAAAACTGTTTTTT. Translation gives CASSPNRLSVEKLFF.

The chain joins TRBV10-2 to TRBJ2-7; TRBD2 might be the D (5 bases). Per germline, CDR1 WSHSY and CDR2 SAAADI. The V and J ends lost 4 bases and 3 bases respectively, with 13 bases between them. The length of the CDR3 is 14 residues. CDR3 in amino acids: CASSVGLARYEQYF. CDR3 DNA sequence: TGCGCCAGCAGTGTCGGGCTAGCCCGCTACGAGCAGTACTTC.